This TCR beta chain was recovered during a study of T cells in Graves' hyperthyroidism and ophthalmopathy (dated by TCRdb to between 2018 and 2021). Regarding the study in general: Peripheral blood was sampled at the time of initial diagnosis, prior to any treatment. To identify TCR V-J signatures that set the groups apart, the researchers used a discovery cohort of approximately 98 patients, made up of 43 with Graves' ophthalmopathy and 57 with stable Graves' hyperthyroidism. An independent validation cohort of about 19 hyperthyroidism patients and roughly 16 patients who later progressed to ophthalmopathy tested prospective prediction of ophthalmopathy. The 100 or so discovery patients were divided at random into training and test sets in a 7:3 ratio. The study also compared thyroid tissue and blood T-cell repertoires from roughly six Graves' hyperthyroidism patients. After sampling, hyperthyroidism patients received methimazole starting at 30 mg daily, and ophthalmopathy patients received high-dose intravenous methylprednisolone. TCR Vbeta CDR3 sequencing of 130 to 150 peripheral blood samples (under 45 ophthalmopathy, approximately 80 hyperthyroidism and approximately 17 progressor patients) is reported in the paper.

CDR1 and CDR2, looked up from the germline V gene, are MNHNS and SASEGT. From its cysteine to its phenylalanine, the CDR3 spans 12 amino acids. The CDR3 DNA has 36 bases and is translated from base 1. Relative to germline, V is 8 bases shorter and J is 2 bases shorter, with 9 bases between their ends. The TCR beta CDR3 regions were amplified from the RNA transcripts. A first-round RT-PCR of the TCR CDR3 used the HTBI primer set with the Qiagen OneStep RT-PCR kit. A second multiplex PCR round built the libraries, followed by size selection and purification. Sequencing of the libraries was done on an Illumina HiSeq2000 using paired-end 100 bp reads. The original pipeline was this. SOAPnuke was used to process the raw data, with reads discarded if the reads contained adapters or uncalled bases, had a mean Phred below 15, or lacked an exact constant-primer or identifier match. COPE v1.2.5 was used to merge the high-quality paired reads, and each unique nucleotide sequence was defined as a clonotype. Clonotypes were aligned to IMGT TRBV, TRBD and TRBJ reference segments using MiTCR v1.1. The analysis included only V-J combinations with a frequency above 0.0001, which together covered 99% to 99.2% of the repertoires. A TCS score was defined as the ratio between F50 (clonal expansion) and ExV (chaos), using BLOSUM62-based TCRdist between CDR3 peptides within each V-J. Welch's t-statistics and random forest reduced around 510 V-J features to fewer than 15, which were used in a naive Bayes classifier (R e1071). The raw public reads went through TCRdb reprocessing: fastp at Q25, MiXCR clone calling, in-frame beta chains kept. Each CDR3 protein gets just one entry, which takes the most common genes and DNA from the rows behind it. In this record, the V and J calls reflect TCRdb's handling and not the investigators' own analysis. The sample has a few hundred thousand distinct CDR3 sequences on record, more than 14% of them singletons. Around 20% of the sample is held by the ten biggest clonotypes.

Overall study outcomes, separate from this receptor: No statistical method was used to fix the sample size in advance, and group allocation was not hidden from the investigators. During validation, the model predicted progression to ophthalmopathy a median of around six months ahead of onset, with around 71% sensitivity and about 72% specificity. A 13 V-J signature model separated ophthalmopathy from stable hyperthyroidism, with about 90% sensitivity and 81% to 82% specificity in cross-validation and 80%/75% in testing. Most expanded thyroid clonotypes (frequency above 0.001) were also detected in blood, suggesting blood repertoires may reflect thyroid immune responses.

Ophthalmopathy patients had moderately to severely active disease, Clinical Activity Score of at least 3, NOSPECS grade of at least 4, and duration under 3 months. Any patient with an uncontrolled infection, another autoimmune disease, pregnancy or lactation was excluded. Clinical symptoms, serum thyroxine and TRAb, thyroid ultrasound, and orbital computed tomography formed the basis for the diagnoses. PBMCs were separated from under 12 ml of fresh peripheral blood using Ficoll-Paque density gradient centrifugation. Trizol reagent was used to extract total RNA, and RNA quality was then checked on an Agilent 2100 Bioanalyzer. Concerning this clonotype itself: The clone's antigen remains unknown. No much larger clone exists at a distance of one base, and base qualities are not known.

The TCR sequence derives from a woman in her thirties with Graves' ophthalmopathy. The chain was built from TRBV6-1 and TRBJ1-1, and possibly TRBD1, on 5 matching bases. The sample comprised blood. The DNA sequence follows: TGTGCCAGCGAGAGGGGTAACACTGAAGCTTTCTTT. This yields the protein CASERGNTEAFF.